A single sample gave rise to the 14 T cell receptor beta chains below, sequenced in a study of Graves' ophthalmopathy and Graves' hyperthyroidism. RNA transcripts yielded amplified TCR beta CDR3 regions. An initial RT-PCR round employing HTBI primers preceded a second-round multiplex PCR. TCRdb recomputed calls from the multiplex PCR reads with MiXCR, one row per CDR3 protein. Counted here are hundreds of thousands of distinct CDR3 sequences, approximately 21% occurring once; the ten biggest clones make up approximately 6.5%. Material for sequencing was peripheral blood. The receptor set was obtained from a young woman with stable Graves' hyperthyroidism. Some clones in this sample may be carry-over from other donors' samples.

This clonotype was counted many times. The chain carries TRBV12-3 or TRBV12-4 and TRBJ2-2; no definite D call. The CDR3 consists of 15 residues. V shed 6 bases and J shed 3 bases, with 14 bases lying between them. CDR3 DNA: TGTGCCAGCAGCAAACGGCCAGTGGACACCGGGGAGCTGTTTTTT. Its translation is CASSKRPVDTGELFF.

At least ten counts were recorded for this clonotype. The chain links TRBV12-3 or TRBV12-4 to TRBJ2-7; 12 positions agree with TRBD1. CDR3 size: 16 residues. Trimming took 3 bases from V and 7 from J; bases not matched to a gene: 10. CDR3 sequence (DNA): TGTGCCAGCAGTTTTGGGTTGGGACAGGGGGCAAGGGAGCAGTACTTC. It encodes CASSFGLGQGAREQYF.

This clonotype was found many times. The CDR3 is CASRTGGSETQYF. The CDR3 DNA sequence: TGTGCCAGCAGGACAGGGGGTTCGGAGACCCAGTACTTC. This chain uses TRBV6-1 with TRBJ2-5; 9 positions agree with TRBD1. J lost 5 bases, V lost 6 bases, and 4 bases had no gene match. The CDR3 length is 13 residues. Per the germline V gene, CDR1 is MNHNS and CDR2 is SASEGT.

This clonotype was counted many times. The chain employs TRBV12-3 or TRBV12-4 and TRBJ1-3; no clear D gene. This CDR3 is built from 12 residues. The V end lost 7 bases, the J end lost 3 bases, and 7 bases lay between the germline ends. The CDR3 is CASKGGGNTIYF. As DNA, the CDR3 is TGTGCCAGCAAGGGTGGTGGAAACACCATATATTTT.

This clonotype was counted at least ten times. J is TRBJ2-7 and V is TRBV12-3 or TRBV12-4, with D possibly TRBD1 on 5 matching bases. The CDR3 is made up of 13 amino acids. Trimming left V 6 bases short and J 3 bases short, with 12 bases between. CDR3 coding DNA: TGTGCCAGCAGCCCGGTAGGGGACTACGAGCAGTACTTC. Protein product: CASSPVGDYEQYF.

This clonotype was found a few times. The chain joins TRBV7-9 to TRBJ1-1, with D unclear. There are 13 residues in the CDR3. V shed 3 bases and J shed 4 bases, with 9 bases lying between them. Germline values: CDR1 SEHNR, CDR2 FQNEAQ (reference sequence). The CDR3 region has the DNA TGTGCCAGCAGCTTGGAATTAACCACTGAAGCTTTCTTT. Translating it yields CASSLELTTEAFF. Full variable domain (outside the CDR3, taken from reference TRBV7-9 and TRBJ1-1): DTGVSQNPRHKITKRGQNVTFRCDPISEHNRLYWYRQTLGQGPEFLTYFQNEAQLEKSRLLSDRFSAERPKGSFSTLEIQRTEQGDSAMYLCASSLELTTEAFFGQGTRLTVV.

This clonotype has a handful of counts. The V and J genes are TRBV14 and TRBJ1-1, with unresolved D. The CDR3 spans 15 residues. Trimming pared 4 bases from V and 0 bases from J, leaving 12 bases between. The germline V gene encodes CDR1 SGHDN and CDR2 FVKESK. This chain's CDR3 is CASSLLRSMNTEAFF. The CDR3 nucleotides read TGTGCCAGCAGCCTATTACGGTCCATGAACACTGAAGCTTTCTTT.

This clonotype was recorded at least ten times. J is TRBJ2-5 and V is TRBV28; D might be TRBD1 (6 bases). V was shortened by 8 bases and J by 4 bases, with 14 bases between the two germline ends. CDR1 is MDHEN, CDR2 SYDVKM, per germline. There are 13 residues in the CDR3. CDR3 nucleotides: TGTGCCAGCGTATTACAGGGTGGAGAGACCCAGTACTTC. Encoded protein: CASVLQGGETQYF.

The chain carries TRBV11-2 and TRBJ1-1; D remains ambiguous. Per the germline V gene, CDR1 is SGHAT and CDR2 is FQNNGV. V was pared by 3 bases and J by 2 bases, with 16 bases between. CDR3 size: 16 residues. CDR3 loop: CASSFGPGSSNTEAFF. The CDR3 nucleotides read TGTGCCAGCAGCTTTGGCCCGGGTTCTTCTAACACTGAAGCTTTCTTT.

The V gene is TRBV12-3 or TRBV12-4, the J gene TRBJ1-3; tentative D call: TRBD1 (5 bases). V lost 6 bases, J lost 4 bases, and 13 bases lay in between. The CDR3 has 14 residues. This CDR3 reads CASRPGGTGNTIYF. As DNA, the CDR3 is TGTGCCAGCAGGCCGGGGGGTACCGGAAACACCATATATTTT.

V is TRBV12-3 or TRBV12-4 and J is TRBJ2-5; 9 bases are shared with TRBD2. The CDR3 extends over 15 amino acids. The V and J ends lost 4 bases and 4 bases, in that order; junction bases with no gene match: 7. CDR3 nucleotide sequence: TGTGCCAGCAGTTACGGGGCGGGGGGGCCAGAGACCCAGTACTTC. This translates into CASSYGAGGPETQYF.

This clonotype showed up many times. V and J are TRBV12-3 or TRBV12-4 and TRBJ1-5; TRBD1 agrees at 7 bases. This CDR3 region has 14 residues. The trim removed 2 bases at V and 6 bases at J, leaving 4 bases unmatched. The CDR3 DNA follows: TGTGCCAGCAGTTTAATGGCAGGGGGTCAGCCCCAGCATTTT. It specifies CASSLMAGGQPQHF.

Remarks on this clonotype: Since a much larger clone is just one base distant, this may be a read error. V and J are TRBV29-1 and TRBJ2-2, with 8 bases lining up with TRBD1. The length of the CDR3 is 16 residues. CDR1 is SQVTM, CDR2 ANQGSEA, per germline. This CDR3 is CSVEELGQANTGELCF. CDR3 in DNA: TGCAGCGTTGAAGAGCTGGGACAGGCGAACACCGGGGAGCTGTGTTTT.

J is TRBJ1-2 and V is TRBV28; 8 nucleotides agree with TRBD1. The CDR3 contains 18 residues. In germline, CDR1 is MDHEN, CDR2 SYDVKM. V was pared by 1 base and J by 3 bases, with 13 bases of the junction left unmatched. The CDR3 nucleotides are TGTGCCAGCAGTTTATTTCCGGACAGGGAGGGGGGATACTATGGCTACACCTTC. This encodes CASSLFPDREGGYYGYTF.